The 21 T cell receptor beta chains below were found in one sample sequenced in a study of human T cells and chemical hapten exposure. Time point meaning: patch test 2, 6 weeks after DPC sensitization. Treatment: therapeutic diphenylcyclopropenone sensitization with weekly scalp DPC. TCRdb redid the calling of the RACE reads with MiXCR, one entry per CDR3 protein. Found here are 80,000 to 95,000 distinct CDR3 sequences, 11% of them singletons; the top ten hold roughly 2%. Sequences were derived from whole blood, sampled in connection with sensitization to the hapten diphenylcyclopropenone (DPC). These receptors all stem from a man aged 40-49 years with alopecia areata. Some clones in this sample may be carry-over from other donors' samples.

V and J are TRBV30 and TRBJ1-1, with 11 bases identical to TRBD1. This CDR3 spans 13 amino acids. Germline V CDR1 and CDR2: GTSNPN, SVGIG (reference sequence). V dropped 3 bases and J dropped 11; count of bases not matched to a gene: 8. The CDR3 coding sequence is TGTGCCTGGAGAGTCCCGGGACAGGGGGGGGCTTTCTTT. This sequence encodes CAWRVPGQGGAFF.

This clonotype came up a few times. The chain uses TRBV7-2 and TRBJ2-7, with D perhaps TRBD1 (6 bases). CDR3 length equals 14 residues. Germline values: CDR1 SGHTA, CDR2 FQGNSA. V was trimmed by 5 bases and J by 0 bases, leaving 11 bases between them. This chain's CDR3 is CASSKTGLSYEQYF. CDR3 DNA: TGTGCCAGCAGCAAGACAGGTCTCTCCTACGAGCAGTACTTC.

This clonotype was detected once. An end of the junction does not agree with germline; a read error may underlie this. This chain uses TRBV29-1 with TRBJ1-1; D not certain. Germline lookup yields CDR1 SQVTM and CDR2 ANQGSEA. The CDR3 sequence is 11 residues long. The DNA for the CDR3 is TGCAGCGTACAGAGGAACGCTGAAGCTTTCTTT. As protein: CSVQRNAEAFF.

CDR3 bases: TGTGCCAGCAGTTTGATCGGGGGGCTCATGAACACTGAAGCTTTCTTT. Its translation is CASSLIGGLMNTEAFF. The chain joins TRBV12-3 or TRBV12-4 to TRBJ1-1, with D perhaps matching TRBD1 (6 bases). The V end was cut by 3 bases, the J end by 0 bases, with 14 bases between. CDR3 length: 16 residues.

This clonotype was counted between two and nine times. CDR3 region: CASSQGLAETQYF. CDR3 in DNA: TGTGCCAGCAGCCAAGGGCTAGCGGAGACCCAGTACTTC. The chain is built from TRBV14 and TRBJ2-5, with D tentatively TRBD2 (6 bases). The CDR3 totals 13 residues. CDR1 and CDR2 from the germline V gene are SGHDN and FVKESK. Trimming left V 1 base short and J 5 bases short, with 8 bases between.

This sequence joins TRBV20-1 and TRBJ2-1; D is possibly TRBD2 (6 bases). This CDR3 contains 15 residues. Germline assignment: CDR1 DFQATT and CDR2 SNEGSKA (reference sequence). Trimming stripped 0 bases from V and 0 bases from J, with 9 bases between. The CDR3 region is CSARDRDFSYNEQFF. CDR3 DNA sequence: TGCAGTGCTAGAGACCGGGACTTCTCCTACAATGAGCAGTTCTTC.

The chain employs TRBV6-5 and TRBJ2-3; D is undetermined. Germline CDR1 MNHEY, CDR2 SVGAGI. V lost 5 bases and J lost 2, with 14 bases in between. The CDR3 has 15 amino acids. The CDR3 nucleotides read TGTGCCAGCAGTGGCACCCGCGGTTCCACAGATACGCAGTATTTT. Protein sequence: CASSGTRGSTDTQYF.

This clonotype was counted at least ten times. V usage is TRBV20-1 and J usage is TRBJ2-7; D possibly uses TRBD1 or TRBD2 (5 bases each). V was cut by 6 bases and J by 2 bases, with 14 bases left in between. The germline gives CDR1 DFQATT, CDR2 SNEGSKA (reference sequence). The CDR3 is made up of 13 amino acids. CDR3 DNA: TGCAGTGCGCTAGGGACGGGAACCTACGAGCAGTACTTC. It translates to CSALGTGTYEQYF.

This clonotype was observed at least ten times. The chain has TRBV11-2 and TRBJ2-3; D is possibly TRBD1 (6 bases). Trimming pared 5 bases from V and 10 bases from J, leaving 19 bases between. Germline CDR1 reads SGHAT; CDR2 reads FQNNGV. This CDR3 has 14 residues. The CDR3 is CASSKPGPEGAQYF. The CDR3 DNA follows: TGTGCCAGCAGCAAACCGGGACCCGAGGGGGCGCAGTATTTT.

There are a few counts of this clonotype. The gene calls are TRBV5-4 and TRBJ2-6, with TRBD1 matching over 7 bases. This CDR3 has 15 amino acids. Looked up from germline, CDR1 is SGHNT and CDR2 is YYREEE (reference sequence). V was pared by 4 bases and J by 2 bases, with 3 bases of the junction left unmatched. The CDR3 protein is CASSRTGAGANVLTF. As DNA, the CDR3 is TGTGCCAGCAGCAGAACAGGGGCTGGGGCCAACGTCCTGACTTTC.

A few counts support this clonotype. This chain joins TRBV7-9 and TRBJ2-7, with 7 bases that match TRBD1. V gave up 1 base and J gave up 6 bases; unmatched junction bases: 3. The CDR3 extends over 13 amino acids. Germline lookup yields CDR1 SEHNR and CDR2 FQNEAQ (reference sequence). This CDR3 is CASSLEAGGEQYF. Written as DNA, the CDR3 is TGTGCCAGCAGCTTAGAGGCAGGGGGCGAGCAGTACTTC.

The chain has TRBV28 and TRBJ2-7, with D possibly TRBD1 on 6 matching bases. The germline V gene has CDR1 MDHEN and CDR2 SYDVKM. Between the trimmed V and J ends, which lost 7 bases and 1 base, there was a span of 20 bases. This CDR3 region has 16 residues. The CDR3 loop is CASNTVAGDPSYEQYF. The CDR3 DNA sequence: TGTGCCAGCAATACGGTCGCAGGGGACCCATCCTACGAGCAGTACTTC.

At least ten counts were recorded for this clonotype. The chain carries TRBV11-2 and TRBJ2-7, with unresolved D. Per the germline V gene, CDR1 is SGHAT and CDR2 is FQNNGV. The CDR3 is made up of 13 amino acids. V was pared by 4 bases and J by 2 bases, with 9 bases between. CDR3 sequence reads: CASSSSLAYEQYF. CDR3 DNA sequence: TGTGCCAGCAGCTCGTCATTAGCCTACGAGCAGTACTTC.

This clonotype came up once. A read error is possible here, since a much larger clone lies one base away. The chain couples TRBV6-1 to TRBJ1-1; D call uncertain. This CDR3 is 10 amino acids long. V lost 10 bases to trimming and J lost 5 bases, with 8 bases between them. Germline loops: CDR1 MNHNS, CDR2 SASEGT. In DNA, the CDR3 is TGTGCCATCACATTGACTGAAGCTTTCTTT. Its protein product is CAITLTEAFF.

The gene calls are TRBV4-1 and TRBJ1-1; 7 positions agree with TRBD1. This CDR3 has 14 amino acids. The germline V gene has CDR1 MGHRA and CDR2 YSYEKL. The V gene end was trimmed by 4 bases and the J gene end by 4 bases; junction bases not matched to a gene: 6. The CDR3 bases are TGCGCCAGCAGCCTTTCAGGGGGGCCCACTGAAGCTTTCTTT. Its translation: CASSLSGGPTEAFF.

V usage is TRBV20-1 and J usage is TRBJ2-2, with D unclear. The CDR3 sequence is 15 residues long. Germline V lookup: CDR1 DFQATT, CDR2 SNEGSKA (reference sequence). Trimming stripped 0 bases from V and 7 bases from J, with 15 bases between. The CDR3 DNA follows: TGCAGTGCTAGAGATCGGCCCGGGTTTAACGGGGAGCTGTTTTTT. Its protein product is CSARDRPGFNGELFF.

This clonotype has a handful of counts. The gene calls are TRBV5-5 and TRBJ2-5, with 9 bases matching TRBD1. The CDR3 consists of 14 residues. Per the germline V gene, CDR1 is SGHKS and CDR2 is YYEKEE (reference sequence). The junction had 4 bases not matched to a gene; V was cut back by 4 bases and J by 3 bases. CDR3: CASSSWDREETQYF. CDR3 bases: TGTGCCAGCAGCAGCTGGGACAGGGAAGAGACCCAGTACTTC.

This chain joins TRBV6-5 and TRBJ1-5; D unclear. The ends were cut back, 2 bases at V and 5 bases at J, with 7 bases in the middle. Per germline, CDR1 MNHEY and CDR2 SVGAGI. The CDR3 covers 13 residues. CDR3 in DNA: TGTGCCAGCAGTTACGCCCGGTATCAGCCCCAGCATTTT. Protein sequence: CASSYARYQPQHF.

This clonotype was counted between two and nine times. The chain employs TRBV28 and TRBJ2-3, with a tentative D call TRBD2 (6 bases). CDR3 length equals 16 residues. Germline V gene sequence: CDR1 MDHEN, CDR2 SYDVKM. V was cut by 5 bases and J by 3 bases, with 18 bases left in between. The CDR3 DNA is TGTGCCAGCAGTCCCTTTGACACGGGAGCAACAGATACGCAGTATTTT. This codes for CASSPFDTGATDTQYF.

This clonotype was detected ten times or more. The chain employs TRBV14 and TRBJ1-3; D call uncertain. Between the trimmed V and J ends, which lost 1 base and 1 base, there was a span of 8 bases. Germline values: CDR1 SGHDN, CDR2 FVKESK. The CDR3 is 15 residues long. The CDR3 loop is CASSQVVKSGNTIYF. CDR3 sequence (DNA): TGTGCCAGCAGCCAAGTAGTCAAATCTGGAAACACCATATATTTT.

The rearrangement links TRBV13 to TRBJ2-7; 8 bases agree with TRBD1. V was pared by 4 bases and J by 9 bases, with 5 bases of the junction left unmatched. The CDR3 is 12 residues long. Germline CDR1 PRHDT, CDR2 FYEKMQ (reference sequence). CDR3 sequence (DNA): TGTGCCAGCAGCTCCGGACAGGGCTGGCAGTACTTC. Protein: CASSSGQGWQYF.